These T cell receptor beta chains were read from a single sample in a study of cytomegalovirus exposure and HLA in healthy donors. Method: immunoSEQ multiplex PCR; TCRdb's copy keeps in-frame clones and lacks some. Among approximately 59,000 clones listed, nearly 95% were seen once. Sequences were obtained from PBMCs. These receptors came from a man aged 18 to 35 in good health and CMV-seropositive. Both conserved end residues are part of each CDR3. The order of the fields is V gene, J gene, D gene, clone size, CDR3 protein, CDR3 DNA. A D gene is named only where the DNA matches it firmly. Some rows have no size entry. The others give once, few or many, or a class for an expanded clone.

v_call: TRBV27
j_call: TRBJ2-3
d_call: -
clone_size: -
cdr3_aa: CASSNEQSTDTQYF
cdr3_nt: TGTGCCAGCAGTAACGAGCAAAGCACAGATACGCAGTATTTT

v_call: TRBV28
j_call: TRBJ1-1
d_call: -
clone_size: -
cdr3_aa: CASSSRQAREEAFF
cdr3_nt: TGTGCCAGCAGTTCCCGACAGGCGCGAGAAGAAGCTTTCTTT

v_call: TRBV28
j_call: TRBJ2-5
d_call: -
clone_size: -
cdr3_aa: CASSLKSGDQETQYF
cdr3_nt: TGTGCCAGCAGTTTAAAGTCAGGGGACCAAGAGACCCAGTACTTC

v_call: TRBV27
j_call: TRBJ2-7
d_call: -
clone_size: -
cdr3_aa: CASSLLGDYEQYF
cdr3_nt: TGTGCCAGCAGCTTATTGGGAGATTACGAGCAGTACTTC

v_call: TRBV20-1
j_call: TRBJ2-7
d_call: -
clone_size: -
cdr3_aa: CSARSAREQYF
cdr3_nt: TGCAGTGCTAGATCTGCGCGGGAGCAGTACTTC

v_call: TRBV28
j_call: TRBJ1-3
d_call: TRBD1
clone_size: -
cdr3_aa: CASSPADRGFSSGNTIYF
cdr3_nt: TGTGCCAGCAGTCCGGCAGACAGGGGGTTTAGTTCTGGAAACACCATATATTTT

v_call: TRBV7-9
j_call: TRBJ2-7
d_call: TRBD2
clone_size: -
cdr3_aa: CASSPRTGAGGLYEQYF
cdr3_nt: TGTGCCAGCAGCCCACGTACCGGAGCGGGAGGACTCTACGAGCAGTACTTC

v_call: TRBV5-1
j_call: TRBJ2-5
d_call: -
clone_size: -
cdr3_aa: CASSLGQTTGETQYF
cdr3_nt: TGCGCCAGCAGCTTGGGACAGACAACCGGAGAGACCCAGTACTTC

v_call: TRBV6-4
j_call: TRBJ2-2
d_call: TRBD2
clone_size: -
cdr3_aa: CASSELADTGELFF
cdr3_nt: TGTGCCAGCAGTGAACTAGCGGACACCGGGGAGCTGTTTTTT

v_call: TRBV6-5
j_call: TRBJ1-1
d_call: -
clone_size: -
cdr3_aa: CASSDAAGIEAFF
cdr3_nt: TGTGCCAGCAGCGACGCAGCAGGGATTGAAGCTTTCTTT

v_call: TRBV15
j_call: TRBJ1-4
d_call: -
clone_size: -
cdr3_aa: CATSRAPNEKLFF
cdr3_nt: TGTGCCACCAGCAGAGCTCCTAATGAAAAACTGTTTTTT

v_call: TRBV5-6
j_call: TRBJ2-7
d_call: -
clone_size: -
cdr3_aa: CASSPGSFTGEQYF
cdr3_nt: TGTGCCAGCAGCCCTGGTTCATTTACGGGGGAGCAGTACTTC

v_call: TRBV6-6
j_call: TRBJ2-1
d_call: TRBD2
clone_size: -
cdr3_aa: CASSPSGGRTNEQFF
cdr3_nt: TGTGCCAGCAGCCCCAGTGGCGGGAGAACCAATGAGCAGTTCTTC

v_call: TRBV27
j_call: TRBJ2-7
d_call: TRBD1
clone_size: once
cdr3_aa: CASNTLRDRGLSPYEQYF
cdr3_nt: TGTGCCAGCAACACCCTCCGGGACAGGGGGCTAAGCCCCTACGAGCAGTACTTC

v_call: TRBV7-2
j_call: TRBJ2-1
d_call: -
clone_size: -
cdr3_aa: CASSLARSREQFF
cdr3_nt: TGTGCCAGCAGCTTGGCCAGGTCTCGTGAGCAGTTCTTC

v_call: TRBV7-9
j_call: TRBJ2-3
d_call: TRBD2
clone_size: -
cdr3_aa: CASALAGGRRSTDTQYF
cdr3_nt: TGTGCCAGCGCCCTAGCGGGAGGGCGCCGAAGCACAGATACGCAGTATTTT

v_call: TRBV5-6
j_call: TRBJ2-3
d_call: TRBD1
clone_size: -
cdr3_aa: CASSLGNRGRTDTQYF
cdr3_nt: TGTGCCAGCAGCTTGGGTAACAGGGGACGCACAGATACGCAGTATTTT

v_call: TRBV27
j_call: TRBJ2-7
d_call: -
clone_size: -
cdr3_aa: CASRNTGFLNEQYF
cdr3_nt: TGTGCCAGCAGGAATACAGGGTTTCTGAACGAGCAGTACTTC

v_call: TRBV28
j_call: TRBJ2-1
d_call: -
clone_size: -
cdr3_aa: CASSLSGTTYNEQFF
cdr3_nt: TGTGCCAGCAGCTTAAGCGGAACCACCTACAATGAGCAGTTCTTC

v_call: TRBV2
j_call: TRBJ2-7
d_call: -
clone_size: -
cdr3_aa: CASSDAGAGQSEQYF
cdr3_nt: TGTGCCAGCAGTGACGCTGGGGCAGGGCAAAGCGAGCAGTACTTC

v_call: TRBV6-5
j_call: TRBJ2-1
d_call: -
clone_size: -
cdr3_aa: CASSYLGTFNNEQFF
cdr3_nt: TGTGCCAGCAGTTACTTAGGGACTTTCAACAATGAGCAGTTCTTC